These 14 T cell receptor beta chains were sequenced from one sample in a study of spatial heterogeneity in lung cancer. As for time point: sample taken at primary tumor resection. From tumor, nontumor lung or frozen PBMC, whole RNA was taken unsorted for sequencing. One entry per CDR3 protein results from TCRdb running MiXCR on the 5' RACE reads. The sample has over 75,000 distinct CDR3 sequences, about 20% seen once; the top ten hold 5% to 8%. The starting material was PBMCs, obtained at surgery. These TCRs come from a male donor with early-stage non-small cell lung cancer.

The chain has TRBV10-3 and TRBJ2-1; 13 bases are a match to TRBD2. CDR1 and CDR2 from the germline V gene are ENHRY and SYGVKD. J was trimmed by 2 bases and V by 9 bases; bases with no gene match: 1. The length of the CDR3 is 14 residues. CDR3 in DNA: TGTGCCATTACTAGCGGGAGGGCCTACAATGAGCAGTTCTTC. Encoded protein: CAITSGRAYNEQFF.

V gene TRBV6-2 or TRBV6-3 combines with J gene TRBJ1-1; the D gene is possibly TRBD1 (5 bases). V was trimmed by 7 bases and J by 3 bases, leaving 21 bases between them. Germline V gives CDR1 MNHEY, CDR2 SVGEGT. The CDR3 is 16 amino acids. The CDR3 reads CASTDPGRRGYTEAFF. CDR3 bases: TGTGCCAGCACCGACCCGGGACGGCGAGGGTACACTGAAGCTTTCTTT.

This chain connects TRBV5-6 to TRBJ1-5; a possible D gene is TRBD1 (5 bases). The germline V gene has CDR1 SGHDT and CDR2 YYEEEE. The ends were cut back, 4 bases at V and 4 bases at J, with 12 bases in the middle. The CDR3 sequence is 14 residues long. CDR3 DNA sequence: TGTGCCAGCAGCCTCGGGGCAGCAAATCAGCCCCAGCATTTT. This encodes CASSLGAANQPQHF.

This clonotype was seen at least ten times. V and J are TRBV28 and TRBJ2-2; a weak D match, TRBD2 (5 bases). The CDR3 totals 13 residues. Looked up from germline, CDR1 is MDHEN and CDR2 is SYDVKM. Trimming left V 5 bases short and J 7 bases short, with 11 bases between. CDR3 nucleotides: TGTGCCAGCAGTGGGCGGAGGAGCGGGGAGCTGTTTTTT. It translates to CASSGRRSGELFF. Full variable domain (rest looked up from reference TRBV28 and TRBJ2-2): DVKVTQSSRYLVKRTGEKVFLECVQDMDHENMFWYRQDPGLGLRLIYFSYDVKMKEKGDIPEGYSVSREKKERFSLILESASTNQTSMYLCASSGRRSGELFFGEGSRLTVL.

The chain uses TRBV12-3 or TRBV12-4 and TRBJ2-5; TRBD2 matches 7 bases. Germline trimming cut 6 bases from V and 8 bases from J; bases unmatched to any gene: 12. The CDR3 spans 14 residues. CDR3 DNA sequence: TGTGCCAGCAGCGGTGGGGAGGGGCCATCAACCCAGTACTTC. Translation gives CASSGGEGPSTQYF.

The chain joins TRBV7-6 to TRBJ2-2; the D gene is possibly TRBD2 (5 bases). Germline V gene lookup returns CDR1 SGHVS and CDR2 FNYEAQ. V lost 5 bases, J lost 6 bases, and 13 bases lay in between. This CDR3 is built from 14 residues. The CDR3 loop is CASSPGFSSGELFF. For the CDR3, the DNA is TGTGCCAGCAGCCCGGGGTTTTCCTCCGGGGAGCTGTTTTTT.

The chain links TRBV15 to TRBJ2-3; 8 nucleotides align to TRBD2. The CDR3 is 16 residues long. Germline V CDR1 and CDR2: LNHNV, YYDKDF (reference sequence). The J segment lost 4 bases and the V segment lost 2 bases, leaving 8 bases of the junction unmatched. For the CDR3, the DNA is TGTGCCACCAGCAGAAGGATGGCGGGGGGCTCAGATACGCAGTATTTT. This translates into CATSRRMAGGSDTQYF.

The chain employs TRBV9 and TRBJ2-1; 9 bases map to TRBD2. With V trimmed by 0 bases and J by 6 bases, 7 bases remained unmatched. The germline gives CDR1 SGDLS, CDR2 YYNGEE. This CDR3 is 16 amino acids long. CDR3 residues: CASSVDGSGSRNEQFF. The CDR3 DNA sequence: TGTGCCAGCAGCGTAGATGGTAGCGGGAGTCGCAATGAGCAGTTCTTC.

This clonotype was seen more than once but under ten times. The gene calls are TRBV20-1 and TRBJ2-3; 7 positions match TRBD1. V lost 6 bases to trimming and J lost 6 bases; unmatched junction nucleotides: 9. Germline lookup yields CDR1 DFQATT and CDR2 SNEGSKA (reference sequence). This CDR3 contains 13 residues. The CDR3 bases are TGCAGTGCCGTCGGGACAGACCTGGATACGCAGTATTTT. This codes for CSAVGTDLDTQYF.

This clonotype was seen more than once but under ten times. The rearrangement uses TRBV27 and TRBJ2-2; D is uncertain. V lost 4 bases and J 4 bases, leaving 10 bases between the germline ends. Germline V gene sequence: CDR1 MNHEY, CDR2 SMNVEV (reference sequence). This CDR3 has 14 residues. CDR3 in amino acids: CASSSRLGTGELFF. For the CDR3, the DNA is TGTGCCAGCAGTTCTCGACTGGGCACCGGGGAGCTGTTTTTT.

On this clonotype: One junction end disagrees with the germline gene, perhaps due to a read error. The chain has TRBV7-7 and TRBJ2-1; D gene unclear. The CDR3 covers 13 residues. Germline V lookup: CDR1 SSHAT, CDR2 FNYEAQ (reference sequence). The CDR3 loop is CASSASPGPEQFF. The DNA of the CDR3 is TGTGCTAGCAGCGCCTCACCAGGCCCCGAGCAGTTCTTC.

This clonotype was seen repeatedly, ten times or more. The J gene is TRBJ2-5, the V gene TRBV3-1; D might be TRBD1 or TRBD2, each matching 6 bases. This CDR3 has 13 residues. V was clipped by 7 bases and J by 5 bases, with 14 bases between them. Germline V gene sequence: CDR1 LGHDT, CDR2 YNNKEL (reference sequence). CDR3 nucleotide sequence: TGTGCCAGCAACCCAGGAGGGGGGGAGACCCAGTACTTC. Protein: CASNPGGGETQYF.

With regard to this clonotype: Germline is not matched at one junction end, which may reflect a read error. The V call is TRBV5-1, the J call TRBJ1-1, with 9 nucleotides matching TRBD1. Germline V gene data show CDR1 as SGHRS and CDR2 as YFSETQ. The CDR3 covers 14 residues. The CDR3 DNA is TGCGCCGGCAGCTTGGGACAGGGCACACGTGAAGCTTTCTTT. This codes for CAGSLGQGTREAFF.

This clonotype was observed a few times. The V and J genes are TRBV24-1 and TRBJ2-1; possible D gene TRBD1, 6 bases. Per the germline V gene, CDR1 is KGHDR and CDR2 is SFDVKD. Trimming removed 5 bases from V and 2 bases from J, with 15 bases in between. The CDR3 is made up of 16 amino acids. The CDR3 protein is CATSAVQGYPYNEQFF. The CDR3 nucleotides read TGTGCCACCAGTGCCGTCCAGGGGTATCCCTACAATGAGCAGTTCTTC.